This passage covers 17 T cell receptor beta chains from one sample sequenced in a study of metastatic and nonmetastatic thyroid tumors. Using MiXCR, TCRdb re-called clones from the PCR reads. Of about 25,000 clones in the sample, around 20% were seen once. No treatment of any kind had been given to any patient before thyroid surgery. Sequences were obtained from blood. These receptors were taken from a female donor with papillary thyroid cancer or a benign thyroid nodule (not recorded which). Some clones in this sample may be carry-over from other donors' samples.

The sample holds many counts of this clone. This sequence joins TRBV19 and TRBJ2-1; 14 bases match TRBD2. The CDR3 totals 18 residues. The V and J ends lost 7 bases and 0 bases, in that order; junction bases with no gene match: 8. The germline V gene encodes CDR1 LNHDA and CDR2 SQIVND (reference sequence). CDR3 in amino acids: CASMGLAGAISSYNEQFF. CDR3 bases: TGTGCCAGTATGGGACTAGCGGGGGCGATCAGCTCCTACAATGAGCAGTTCTTC.

This chain uses TRBV20-1 with TRBJ2-5; 7 bases map to TRBD2. This CDR3 has 16 amino acids. J was trimmed by 4 bases and V by 4 bases; bases with no gene match: 15. CDR1 is DFQATT and CDR2 is SNEGSKA in the germline V gene (reference sequence). CDR3 sequence: CSATRTTGGSRETQYF. The DNA for the CDR3 is TGCAGTGCTACACGGACTACCGGGGGGTCCCGAGAGACCCAGTACTTC.

The chain joins TRBV24-1 to TRBJ2-7; D unresolved. Germline V gene sequence: CDR1 KGHDR, CDR2 SFDVKD. Between the trimmed V and J ends, which lost 4 bases and 9 bases, there was a span of 18 bases. The CDR3 runs to 14 residues. CDR3 bases: TGTGCCACCAGTGAGACGGATGTTCTACGAGGGCAGTACTTC. Translated: CATSETDVLRGQYF.

This clone was detected many times. The rearrangement uses TRBV20-1 and TRBJ2-1, with 8 bases fitting TRBD2. The length of the CDR3 is 15 residues. The V segment lost 7 bases and the J segment 4 bases; nucleotides outside the gene matches: 12. The germline gives CDR1 DFQATT, CDR2 SNEGSKA (reference sequence). CDR3 bases: TGCAGTGTGGGTGAGGCGGGAGGAGGTTACAATGAGCAGTTCTTC. Translation: CSVGEAGGGYNEQFF.

This clone has ten or more counts. The CDR3 loop is CASSPTDGGSSPLHF. CDR3 sequence (DNA): TGTGCCAGCTCACCAACGGACGGGGGGAGTTCACCCCTCCACTTT. V is TRBV18 and J is TRBJ1-6; maybe TRBD1 (5 bases). With 2 bases removed from V and 9 bases from J, the gap between germline ends came to 14 bases. Germline V gene lookup returns CDR1 KGHSH and CDR2 LQKENI. The CDR3 has 15 residues.

This clone is judged medium-sized. This rearrangement joins TRBV2 to TRBJ2-7; D unresolved. The germline V and J ends were trimmed by 8 bases and 6 bases, with 20 bases remaining between them. This CDR3 spans 14 amino acids. Germline-derived CDR1 and CDR2 are SNHLY and FYNNEI. This CDR3 reads CASSETGSTPEQYF. The CDR3 nucleotides read TGTGCCAGCTCGGAAACGGGTAGCACCCCCGAGCAGTACTTC.

This clone was counted a few times. This chain joins TRBV10-2 and TRBJ2-6, with unresolved D. V shed 6 bases and J shed 0 bases, with 3 bases lying between them. The CDR3 runs to 13 residues. Germline V CDR1 and CDR2: WSHSY, SAAADI. CDR3 bases: TGCGCCAGCAGGGACTCTGGGGCCAACGTCCTGACTTTC. Protein sequence: CASRDSGANVLTF.

The table lists this clone with many counts. The rearrangement links TRBV11-2 to TRBJ1-3; tentative D call: TRBD1 (6 bases). Trimming removed 5 bases at V and 9 bases at J, with 23 bases between. Germline V gene sequence: CDR1 SGHAT, CDR2 FQNNGV. This CDR3 region has 16 residues. In DNA, the CDR3 is TGTGCCAGCAGCCAGAGAGAGGGGAGGACAGCCTCCACCATATATTTT. Translating gives CASSQREGRTASTIYF.

This clone was counted many times. This sequence joins TRBV5-4 and TRBJ2-3, with 8 bases lining up with TRBD2. CDR3 length: 16 amino acids. V lost 2 bases to trimming and J lost 0 bases; unmatched junction nucleotides: 5. Germline V gene sequence: CDR1 SGHNT, CDR2 YYREEE (reference sequence). The CDR3 nucleotides read TGTGCCAGCAGCTTCAAGCGGGAGACTAGCACAGATACGCAGTATTTT. Protein product: CASSFKRETSTDTQYF.

This clone has ten or more counts. The chain employs TRBV24-1 and TRBJ2-3, with 10 bases identical to TRBD1. Germline V gene sequence: CDR1 KGHDR, CDR2 SFDVKD. V dropped 4 bases and J dropped 1; count of bases not matched to a gene: 4. This CDR3 contains 16 residues. The CDR3 here is CATSDQDRGGTDTQYF. CDR3 DNA: TGTGCCACCAGTGACCAGGACAGGGGGGGCACAGATACGCAGTATTTT.

In its sample, this clone was seen many times. The chain has TRBV24-1 and TRBJ2-1; maybe TRBD2 (5 bases). Trimming stripped 0 bases from V and 8 bases from J, with 13 bases between. The length of the CDR3 is 15 residues. CDR1 and CDR2 (germline): KGHDR, SFDVKD. The CDR3 protein is CATSDLRLSSDEQFF. The CDR3 bases are TGTGCCACCAGTGATTTGCGCCTAAGTAGCGATGAGCAGTTCTTC.

This clone was seen only a few times. At one end the junction does not follow the germline gene, possibly because of a read error. V usage is TRBV7-2 and J usage is TRBJ1-1, with D tentatively TRBD1 (6 bases). The germline V gene has CDR1 SGHTA and CDR2 FQGNSA. The CDR3 is 11 residues long. This chain's CDR3 is CVSSPDSEAFF. The CDR3 nucleotides are TGTGTCAGCAGCCCGGACAGTGAAGCTTTCTTT.

This clone has ten or more counts. The J gene is TRBJ2-2, the V gene TRBV9; TRBD1 is a possible D gene (5 bases). The CDR3 is made up of 15 amino acids. V dropped 4 bases and J dropped 3 bases, with 13 bases sitting between them. CDR1 SGDLS and CDR2 YYNGEE come from the germline V gene. In DNA form, the CDR3 reads TGTGCCAGCAGCCCCAGTTCAGGGTACACCGGGGAGCTGTTTTTT. This translates into CASSPSSGYTGELFF.

This clone has at least ten counts. The rearrangement uses TRBV5-6 and TRBJ1-2, with 10 bases that match TRBD1. The CDR3 runs to 17 residues. Germline CDR1 SGHDT, CDR2 YYEEEE. With V trimmed by 5 bases and J by 7 bases, 17 bases remained unmatched. CDR3: CASRPPGTGVPSGGYTF. CDR3 in DNA: TGTGCCAGCAGACCACCCGGGACAGGGGTCCCGAGTGGTGGCTACACCTTC.

This clone is labeled medium-sized. This chain uses TRBV6-2 or TRBV6-3 with TRBJ1-2; 7 bases line up with TRBD1. This CDR3 has 14 residues. The trim removed 6 bases at V and 6 bases at J, leaving 10 bases unmatched. Per the germline V gene, CDR1 is MNHEY and CDR2 is SVGEGT. The CDR3 DNA is TGTGCCAGCAGCACTCCGGGACAGACGGATGGCTACACCTTC. Translation: CASSTPGQTDGYTF.

This clone was counted ten times or more. Other DNA sequences from this sample encode an identical CDR3 as well. The CDR3 here is CARPGRLAGAPSWNEQFF. The DNA for the CDR3 is TGCGCCAGACCCGGCCGGCTAGCGGGAGCTCCCTCGTGGAATGAGCAGTTCTTC. V gene TRBV10-1 combines with J gene TRBJ2-1; 10 positions match TRBD2. Germline values: CDR1 WNHNN, CDR2 SYGVQD (reference sequence). The trim removed 9 bases at V and 7 bases at J, leaving 21 bases unmatched. CDR3 length: 18 amino acids.

This CDR3 is CASSLVDFPYEQYF. In nucleotides, the CDR3 is TGCGCCAGCAGCTTGGTGGACTTCCCCTACGAGCAGTACTTC. This chain links TRBV5-1 with TRBJ2-7; a possible D gene is TRBD2 (5 bases). V lost 0 bases and J lost 2, with 9 bases in between. The CDR3 sequence is 14 residues long. Germline CDR1 is SGHRS and CDR2 is YFSETQ. Looking up the rest from reference TRBV5-1 and TRBJ2-7 gives the full variable domain: KAGVTQTPRYLIKTRGQQVTLSCSPISGHRSVSWYQQTPGQGLQFLFEYFSETQRNKGNFPGRFSGRQFSNSRSEMNVSTLELGDSALYLCASSLVDFPYEQYFGPGTRLTVT.